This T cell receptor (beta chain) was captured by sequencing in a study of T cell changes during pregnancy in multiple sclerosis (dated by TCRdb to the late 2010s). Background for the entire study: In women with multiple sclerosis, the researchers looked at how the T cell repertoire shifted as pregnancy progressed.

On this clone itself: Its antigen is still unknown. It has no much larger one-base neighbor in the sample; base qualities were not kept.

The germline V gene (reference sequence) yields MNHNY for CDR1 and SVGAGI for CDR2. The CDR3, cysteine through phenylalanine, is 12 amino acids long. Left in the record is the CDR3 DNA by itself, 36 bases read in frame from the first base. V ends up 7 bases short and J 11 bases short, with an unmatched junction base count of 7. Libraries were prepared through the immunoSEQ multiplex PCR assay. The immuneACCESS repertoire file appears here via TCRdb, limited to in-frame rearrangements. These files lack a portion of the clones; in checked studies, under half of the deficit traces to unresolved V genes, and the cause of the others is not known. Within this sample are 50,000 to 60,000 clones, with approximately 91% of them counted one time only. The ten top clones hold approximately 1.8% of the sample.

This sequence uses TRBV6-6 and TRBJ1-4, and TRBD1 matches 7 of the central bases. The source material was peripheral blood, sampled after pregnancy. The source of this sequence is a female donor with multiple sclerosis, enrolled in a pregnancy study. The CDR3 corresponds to CASTQTGNKLFF. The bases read TGTGCCAGCACCCAGACAGGGAACAAACTGTTTTTT.